This TCR beta chain was recorded in a study of cytomegalovirus exposure and HLA in healthy donors. Overall study: From 150 million to 200 million T cells, an earlier analysis saw 100 million to 140 million unique TCR beta sequences. Study-level findings and limits: At a 0.05 false discovery rate, a later analysis found approximately 17,000 TCR beta sequences to be associated with HLA alleles.

Both 60 Vbeta primers and 13 Jbeta primers went into the PCR. Data came from immunoSEQ multiplex PCR; TCRdb stores just in-frame clones and leaves some out. The data show some 180,000 clones, around 78% seen once. Points on this clone: The target antigen is unknown.

Unrecorded immune exposure was likely among donors, who were nominally healthy when sampled. CDR1 and CDR2 from the germline V gene are MDHEN and SYDVKM. The CDR3 is made up of 11 amino acids. Unmatched junction bases numbered 5, after V lost 4 bases and J lost 18 bases. Sequencing used PBMCs. The chain is built from TRBV28 and TRBJ1-6; 8 nucleotides line up with TRBD1. The sequence came from a woman in her 30s in good health and CMV-seropositive. The CDR3 nucleotides read TGTGCCAGCAGTTCGGACAGGGAGCCCCACTTT. Its translation: CASSSDREPHF.